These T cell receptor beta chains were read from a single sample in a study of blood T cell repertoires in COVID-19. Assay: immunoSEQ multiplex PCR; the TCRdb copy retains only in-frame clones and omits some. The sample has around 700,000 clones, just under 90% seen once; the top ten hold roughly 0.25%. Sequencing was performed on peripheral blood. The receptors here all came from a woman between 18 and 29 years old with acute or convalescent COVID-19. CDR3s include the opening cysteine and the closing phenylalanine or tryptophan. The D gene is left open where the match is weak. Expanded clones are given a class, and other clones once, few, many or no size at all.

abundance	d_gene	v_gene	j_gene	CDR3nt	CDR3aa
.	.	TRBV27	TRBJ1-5	TGTGCCAGCAGTTCCTCCCCCTATCAGCCCCAGCATTTT	CASSSSPYQPQHF
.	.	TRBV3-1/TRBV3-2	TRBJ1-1	TGTGCCAGCAGCCAACTAGGCGGTGAAGCTTTCTTT	CASSQLGGEAFF
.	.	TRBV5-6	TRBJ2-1	TGTGCCAGCAGCCTAGGGGGGGCCTACAATGAGCAGTTCTTC	CASSLGGAYNEQFF
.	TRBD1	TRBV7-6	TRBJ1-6	TGTGCCAGCAGCTTAAGGTCCGGACAGGGAGGGAATTCACCCCTCCACTTT	CASSLRSGQGGNSPLHF
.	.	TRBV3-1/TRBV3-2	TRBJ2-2	TGTGCCAGCAGCCCTCAGGGTTCGAGCACCGGGGAGCTGTTTTTT	CASSPQGSSTGELFF
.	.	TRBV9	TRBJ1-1	TGTGCCAGCAGCGGGGGGACACCGAACACTGAAGCTTTCTTT	CASSGGTPNTEAFF
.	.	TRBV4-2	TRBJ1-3	TGTGCCAGCAGCCAAGAACCGGGGGAAGGAAACACCATATATTTT	CASSQEPGEGNTIYF
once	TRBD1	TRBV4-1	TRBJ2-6	TGCGCCAGCCAAAACCGGGACAGGAGGTCTGGGGCCAACGTCCTGACTTTC	CASQNRDRRSGANVLTF
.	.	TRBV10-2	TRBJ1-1	TGCGCCAGCGCCCTGGGGGGGGGCACTGAAGCTTTCTTT	CASALGGGTEAFF
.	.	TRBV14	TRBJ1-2	TGTGCCAGCAGCCCCCGTGGTCCGGGAATCTATGGCTACACCTTC	CASSPRGPGIYGYTF
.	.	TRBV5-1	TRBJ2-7	TGCGCCAGCAGCTTGCGGCAGGGGTCCTACGAGCAGTACTTC	CASSLRQGSYEQYF
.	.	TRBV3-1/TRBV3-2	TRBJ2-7	TGTGCCAGCAGCCAAACCCAGAGAAAAGGAGCAGGGTCCTACGACTACGAGCAGTACTTC	CASSQTQRKGAGSYDYEQYF
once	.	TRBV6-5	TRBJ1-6	TGTGCCAGCAGGAACAGGGAGATCCCCCTCCACTTT	CASRNREIPLHF
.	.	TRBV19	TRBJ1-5	TGTGCCAGTAGTATCCGGACAGTAGGCCAGCCCCAGCATTTT	CASSIRTVGQPQHF
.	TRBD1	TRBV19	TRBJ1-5	TGTGCCAGTAGTCTGAGCCGGACAGGGGAAAATCAGCCCCAGCATTTT	CASSLSRTGENQPQHF
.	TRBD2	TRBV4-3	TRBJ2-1	TGCGCCAGCAGCCAATCATTCGGGGGGGCCCACAATGAGCAGTTCTTC	CASSQSFGGAHNEQFF
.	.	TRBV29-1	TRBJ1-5	TGCAGCGTTTCTGATCTTAGTAGCAATCAGCCCCAGCATTTT	CSVSDLSSNQPQHF
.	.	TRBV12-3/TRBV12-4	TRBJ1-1	TGTGCTACCCCGGGGGATAGCACTGAAGCTTTCTTT	CATPGDSTEAFF
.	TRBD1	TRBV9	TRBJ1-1	TGTGCCAGCAGCCCCGGACAGGGGAGTGGGGCTTTCTTT	CASSPGQGSGAFF
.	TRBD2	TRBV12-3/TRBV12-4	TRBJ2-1	TGTGCCAGCAGTTTAATTTGGGGACTAGTGCAGTTCTTC	CASSLIWGLVQFF
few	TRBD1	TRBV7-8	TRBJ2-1	TGTGCCAGCAGTTCCGGACAGGGGAACAATGAGCAGTTCTTC	CASSSGQGNNEQFF
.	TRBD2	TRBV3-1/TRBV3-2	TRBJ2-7	TGTGCCAGCAGCCAAGGGAGCGGGGGGGTCTACGAGCAGTACTTC	CASSQGSGGVYEQYF
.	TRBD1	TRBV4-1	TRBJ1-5	TGCGCCAGCAGCCAAGGAGCCGGGACAGGGGGCAAGCAGCCCCAGCATTTT	CASSQGAGTGGKQPQHF
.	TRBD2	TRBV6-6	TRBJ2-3	TGTGCCAGCAGTACCCCGGGACTAAAGGCGACAGATACGCAGTATTTT	CASSTPGLKATDTQYF
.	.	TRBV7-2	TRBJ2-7	TGTGCCAGCAGCTTAGGCAGCAGGGCCTACGAGCAGTACTTC	CASSLGSRAYEQYF
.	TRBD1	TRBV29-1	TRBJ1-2	TGCAGCGTTGGAGACAGGGGCGGCTATGGCTACACCTTC	CSVGDRGGYGYTF
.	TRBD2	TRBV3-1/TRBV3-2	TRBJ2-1	TGTGCCAGCACTCCGGGACTAGTCCGTCATGAGCAGTTCTTC	CASTPGLVRHEQFF
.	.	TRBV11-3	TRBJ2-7	TGTGCCAGCAGTTGGTCACCTACAGCCGAGCAGTACTTC	CASSWSPTAEQYF
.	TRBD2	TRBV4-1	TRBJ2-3	TGCGCCAGCAGCTTTCACCTAGCGGGGGGGCAGAGCACAGATACGCAGTATTTT	CASSFHLAGGQSTDTQYF
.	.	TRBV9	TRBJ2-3	TGTGCCAGCAGCACAATCAGCACAGATACGCAGTATTTT	CASSTISTDTQYF
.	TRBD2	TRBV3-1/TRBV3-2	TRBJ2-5	TGTGCCAGCAGCCAAGAACGGGCTAGCGGCCAAGAGACCCAGTACTTC	CASSQERASGQETQYF
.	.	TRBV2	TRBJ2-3	TGTGCCAGCAGTGGTGTACTAGCAGGGACAGATACGCAGTATTTT	CASSGVLAGTDTQYF
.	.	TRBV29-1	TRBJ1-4	TGCACCGGGATACAAGGGCGGTTTGAAAAACTGTTTTTT	CTGIQGRFEKLFF
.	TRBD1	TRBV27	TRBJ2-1	TGTGCCAGCAGTCTCCCCGGGACAGGGGTCTACAATGAGCAGTTCTTC	CASSLPGTGVYNEQFF
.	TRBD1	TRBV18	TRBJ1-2	TGTGCCAGCTCACCACCTCTTGATGGGGACAGGGGGCAATACTATGGCTACACCTTC	CASSPPLDGDRGQYYGYTF
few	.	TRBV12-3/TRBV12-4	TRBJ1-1	TGTGCCAGCAGTTTTAGACAGAACACTGAAGCTTTCTTT	CASSFRQNTEAFF
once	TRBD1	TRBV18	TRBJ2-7	TGTGCCAGCTCACCACCCGAGGGGACAGGTAACTACGAGCAGTACTTC	CASSPPEGTGNYEQYF
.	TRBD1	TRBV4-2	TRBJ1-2	TGTGCCAGCAGCCCAACTAGGGGGGACAGGGGACTTTATGGCTACACCTTC	CASSPTRGDRGLYGYTF
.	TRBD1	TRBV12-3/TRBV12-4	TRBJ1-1	TGTGCCAGCAGTTTAGGGGACAGCCTGGAAGCTTTCTTT	CASSLGDSLEAFF
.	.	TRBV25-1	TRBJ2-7	TGTGCCAGCAGTCCACAGGTACTAAGCTCCTACGAGCAGTACTTC	CASSPQVLSSYEQYF
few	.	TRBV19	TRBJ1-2	TGTGCCAGTAGTATTGACAGCTCTACCTTGCGCCGATACTATGGCTACACCTTC	CASSIDSSTLRRYYGYTF
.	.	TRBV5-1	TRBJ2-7	TGCGCCAGCAGCTTAACAGGAAGGTACGAGCAGTACTTC	CASSLTGRYEQYF
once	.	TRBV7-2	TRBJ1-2	TGTGCCAGCAGCTTCAGGGTTCACACCTTC	CASSFRVHTF
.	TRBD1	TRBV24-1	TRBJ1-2	TGTGCCACCAGTGATGGTGGACAGGGTTGGGGCTACACCTTC	CATSDGGQGWGYTF